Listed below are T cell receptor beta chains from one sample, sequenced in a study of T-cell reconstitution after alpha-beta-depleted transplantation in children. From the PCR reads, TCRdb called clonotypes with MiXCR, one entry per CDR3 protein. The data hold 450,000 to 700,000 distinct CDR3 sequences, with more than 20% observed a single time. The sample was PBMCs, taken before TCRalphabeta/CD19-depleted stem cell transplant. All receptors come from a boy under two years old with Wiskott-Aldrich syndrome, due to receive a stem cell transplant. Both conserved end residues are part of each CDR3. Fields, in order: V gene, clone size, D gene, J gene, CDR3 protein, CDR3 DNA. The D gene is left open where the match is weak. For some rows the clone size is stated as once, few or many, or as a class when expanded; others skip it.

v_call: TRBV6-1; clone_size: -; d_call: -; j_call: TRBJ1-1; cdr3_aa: CASRPSGYDEAFF; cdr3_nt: TGTGCCAGCAGACCTTCGGGTTATGATGAAGCTTTCTTT
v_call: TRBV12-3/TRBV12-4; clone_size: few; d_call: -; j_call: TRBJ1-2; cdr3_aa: CATMAGGYGYTF; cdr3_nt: TGTGCCACCATGGCGGGGGGCTATGGCTACACCTTC
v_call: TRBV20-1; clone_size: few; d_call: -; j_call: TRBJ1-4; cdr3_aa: CSASVIRARGDEKLFF; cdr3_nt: TGCAGTGCTAGTGTTATCAGGGCGAGGGGAGACGAAAAACTGTTTTTT
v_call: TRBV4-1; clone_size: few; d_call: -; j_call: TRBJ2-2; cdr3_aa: CASSQDEGPGTGELFF; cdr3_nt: TGCGCCAGCAGCCAAGATGAGGGGCCCGGGACCGGGGAGCTGTTTTTT
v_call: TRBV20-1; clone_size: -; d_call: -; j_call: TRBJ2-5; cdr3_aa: CSARDPGSETQYF; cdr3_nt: TGCAGTGCTAGAGATCCCGGCAGCGAGACCCAGTACTTC
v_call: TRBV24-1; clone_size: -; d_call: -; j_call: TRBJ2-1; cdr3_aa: CATSDVGPLNEQFF; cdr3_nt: TGTGCCACCAGTGATGTGGGCCCACTCAATGAGCAGTTCTTC
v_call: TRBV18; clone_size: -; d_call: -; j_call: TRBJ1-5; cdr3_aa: CASSSRGDNQPQHF; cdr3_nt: TGTGCCAGCTCCTCGCGGGGGGACAATCAGCCCCAGCATTTT
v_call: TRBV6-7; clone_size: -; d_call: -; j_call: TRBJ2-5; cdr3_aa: CASSYLDSGGETQYF; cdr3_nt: TGTGCCAGCAGTTACCTGGACAGTGGGGGAGAGACCCAGTACTTC
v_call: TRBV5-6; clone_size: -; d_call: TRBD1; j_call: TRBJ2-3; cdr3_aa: CASSFWDRVTDTQYF; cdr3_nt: TGTGCCAGCAGCTTCTGGGACAGGGTTACAGATACGCAGTATTTT
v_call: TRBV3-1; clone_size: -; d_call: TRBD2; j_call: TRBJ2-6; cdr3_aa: CASSLGRGTSGANVLTF; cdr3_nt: TGTGCCAGCAGCCTAGGGAGGGGAACCTCTGGGGCCAACGTCCTGACTTTC
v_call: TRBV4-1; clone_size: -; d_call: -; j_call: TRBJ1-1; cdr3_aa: CASSQDWGKPQAFF; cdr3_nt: TGCGCCAGCAGCCAAGATTGGGGTAAACCCCAAGCTTTCTTT
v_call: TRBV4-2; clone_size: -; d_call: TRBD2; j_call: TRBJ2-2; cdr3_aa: CASRGTSETGELFF; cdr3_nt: TGTGCCAGCCGCGGGACTAGTGAAACCGGGGAGCTGTTTTTT
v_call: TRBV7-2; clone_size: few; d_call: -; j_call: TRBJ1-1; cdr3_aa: CASSLGPGPRGGNTEAFF; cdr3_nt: TGTGCCAGCAGCTTAGGGCCCGGGCCCCGAGGTGGGAACACTGAAGCTTTCTTT
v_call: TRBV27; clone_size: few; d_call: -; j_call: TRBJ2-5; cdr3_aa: CASSFQGRTQYF; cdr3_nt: TGTGCCAGCAGTTTTCAGGGTAGGACCCAGTACTTC
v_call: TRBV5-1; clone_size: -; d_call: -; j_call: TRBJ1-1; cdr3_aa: CASSSPNRVGTEAFF; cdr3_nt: TGCGCCAGCAGTTCTCCGAACAGGGTGGGCACTGAAGCTTTCTTT
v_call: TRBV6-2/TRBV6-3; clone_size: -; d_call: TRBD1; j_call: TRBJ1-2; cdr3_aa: CASSYSALTGGAFGYTF; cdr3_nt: TGTGCCAGCAGTTACTCGGCTCTGACAGGGGGCGCGTTTGGCTACACCTTC
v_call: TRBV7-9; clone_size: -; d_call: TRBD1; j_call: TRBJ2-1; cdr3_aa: CASSYITGGAPNEQFF; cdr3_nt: TGTGCCAGCAGTTATATCACAGGGGGCGCCCCCAATGAGCAGTTCTTC
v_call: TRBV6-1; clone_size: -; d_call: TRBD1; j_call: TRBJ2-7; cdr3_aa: CASRPTGQGFYEQYF; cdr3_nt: TGTGCCAGCAGACCCACGGGACAGGGCTTTTACGAGCAGTACTTC
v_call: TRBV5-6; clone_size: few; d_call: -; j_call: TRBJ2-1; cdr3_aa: CASSTGTGEQFF; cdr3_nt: TGTGCCAGCAGCACCGGGACGGGAGAGCAGTTCTTC
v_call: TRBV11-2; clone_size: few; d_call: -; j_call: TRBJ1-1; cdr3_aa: CASSATLAPGSEAFF; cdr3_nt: TGTGCCAGCAGCGCAACCCTCGCCCCGGGCTCTGAAGCTTTCTTT
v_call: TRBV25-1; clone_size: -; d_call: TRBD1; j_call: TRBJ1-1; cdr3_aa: CASSGYRGNTEAFF; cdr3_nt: TGTGCCAGCAGCGGGTACAGGGGAAACACTGAAGCTTTCTTT
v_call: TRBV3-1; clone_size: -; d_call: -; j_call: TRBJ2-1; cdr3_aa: CASSPRYNEQFF; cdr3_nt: TGTGCCAGCAGCCCTAGGTACAATGAGCAGTTCTTC
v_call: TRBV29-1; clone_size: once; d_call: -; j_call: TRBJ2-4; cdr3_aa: CSVKVYRNPLDIQYF; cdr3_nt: TGCAGCGTGAAAGTGTACAGGAATCCCTTGGACATTCAGTACTTC
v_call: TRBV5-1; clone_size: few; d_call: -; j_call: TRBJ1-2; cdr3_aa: CASSLFERPPSTF; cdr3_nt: TGCGCCAGCAGCTTGTTTGAGAGGCCCCCCTCCACCTTC
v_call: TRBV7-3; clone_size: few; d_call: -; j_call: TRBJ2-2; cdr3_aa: CASSLHGSNTGELFF; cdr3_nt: TGTGCCAGCAGCTTACACGGATCGAACACCGGGGAGCTGTTTTTT
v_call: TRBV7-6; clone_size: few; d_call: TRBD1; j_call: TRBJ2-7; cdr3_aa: CASSLIPPDRRLYEQYF; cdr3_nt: TGTGCCAGCAGCTTAATTCCCCCGGACAGGCGACTCTACGAGCAGTACTTC
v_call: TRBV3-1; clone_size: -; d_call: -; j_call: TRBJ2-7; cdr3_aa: CASSQPGRSYEQYF; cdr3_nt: TGTGCCAGCAGCCAGCCGGGACGTAGCTACGAGCAGTACTTC
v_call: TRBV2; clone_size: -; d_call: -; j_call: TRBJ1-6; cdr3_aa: CASSEFLLAPLHF; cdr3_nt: TGTGCCAGCAGTGAATTCCTGTTAGCACCCCTCCACTTT
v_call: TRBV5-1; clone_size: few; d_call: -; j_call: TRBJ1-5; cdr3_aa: CASSPIPQGSGSNQPQHF; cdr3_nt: TGCGCCAGCAGCCCGATCCCACAGGGCAGTGGGAGCAATCAGCCCCAGCATTTT
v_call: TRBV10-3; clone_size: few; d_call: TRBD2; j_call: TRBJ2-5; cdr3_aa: CAISSLADQETQYF; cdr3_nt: TGTGCCATCAGTTCCCTAGCGGACCAAGAGACCCAGTACTTC
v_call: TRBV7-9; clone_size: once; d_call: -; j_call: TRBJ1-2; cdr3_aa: CASSLGQFNGYTF; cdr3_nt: TGTGCCAGCAGCTTAGGACAGTTTAATGGCTACACCTTC
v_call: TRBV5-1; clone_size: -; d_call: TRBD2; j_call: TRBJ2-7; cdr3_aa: CASRGRGMSYEQYF; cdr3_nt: TGCGCCAGCAGAGGGCGGGGGATGAGCTACGAGCAGTACTTC
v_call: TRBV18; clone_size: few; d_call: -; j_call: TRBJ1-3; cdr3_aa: CASSPVVGPRNTIYF; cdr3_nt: TGTGCCAGCTCACCAGTGGTGGGACCCAGAAACACCATATATTTT
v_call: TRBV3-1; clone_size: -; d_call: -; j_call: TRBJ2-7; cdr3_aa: CASSQDCLSGSRNCEQYF; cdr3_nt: TGTGCCAGCAGCCAAGATTGTCTTTCAGGGTCACGCAATTGCGAGCAGTACTTC
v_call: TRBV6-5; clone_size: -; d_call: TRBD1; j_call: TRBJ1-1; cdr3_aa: CASSYSRQGMAEAFF; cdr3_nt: TGTGCCAGCAGTTACTCGAGACAGGGGATGGCTGAAGCTTTCTTT
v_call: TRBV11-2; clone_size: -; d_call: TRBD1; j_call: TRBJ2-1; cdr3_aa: CASSPFIRDRALSKYHNEQFF; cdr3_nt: TGTGCCAGCAGCCCTTTCATCCGGGACAGGGCCTTATCGAAATATCACAATGAGCAGTTCTTC
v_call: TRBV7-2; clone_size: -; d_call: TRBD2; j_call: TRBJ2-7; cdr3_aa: CASSPRGRGTYEQYF; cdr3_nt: TGTGCCAGCAGCCCCCGGGGGAGGGGAACCTACGAGCAGTACTTC
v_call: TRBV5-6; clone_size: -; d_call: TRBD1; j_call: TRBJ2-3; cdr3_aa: CASGTGLADTQYF; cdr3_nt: TGTGCCAGCGGGACAGGGTTGGCAGATACGCAGTATTTT
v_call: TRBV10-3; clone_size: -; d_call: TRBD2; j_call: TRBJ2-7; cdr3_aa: CAISESLGRGSGTHYEQYF; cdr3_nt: TGTGCCATCAGTGAGTCTCTGGGGAGGGGTAGCGGGACGCACTACGAGCAGTACTTC
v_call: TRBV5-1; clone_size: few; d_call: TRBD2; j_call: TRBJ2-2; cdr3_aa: CASSLAAGGPTGELFF; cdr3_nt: TGCGCCAGCAGCTTGGCCGCGGGAGGACCCACCGGGGAGCTGTTTTTT
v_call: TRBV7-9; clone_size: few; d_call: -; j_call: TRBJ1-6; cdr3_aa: CASSSGPQAPLHF; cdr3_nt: TGTGCCAGCAGCTCGGGCCCTCAGGCACCCCTCCACTTT
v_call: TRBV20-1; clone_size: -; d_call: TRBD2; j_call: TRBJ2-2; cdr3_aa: CSARTQTSSGPGELFF; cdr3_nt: TGCAGTGCTCGGACCCAGACTAGCTCAGGGCCCGGGGAGCTGTTTTTT
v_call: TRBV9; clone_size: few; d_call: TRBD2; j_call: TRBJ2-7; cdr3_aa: CASSPGGVAEQYF; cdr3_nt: TGTGCCAGCAGCCCGGGGGGAGTAGCCGAGCAGTACTTC
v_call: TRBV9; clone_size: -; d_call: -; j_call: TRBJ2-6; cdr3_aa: CASSGRLPGHFSGANVLTF; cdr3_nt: TGTGCCAGCAGCGGGCGGTTACCGGGACACTTCTCTGGGGCCAACGTCCTGACTTTC
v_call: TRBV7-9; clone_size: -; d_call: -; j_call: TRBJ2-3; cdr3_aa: CASSAIATQYF; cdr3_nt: TGTGCCAGCAGCGCTATTGCTACGCAGTATTTT
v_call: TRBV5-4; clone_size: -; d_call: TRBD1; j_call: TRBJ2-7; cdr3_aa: CASSPTDRDEQYF; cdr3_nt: TGTGCCAGCAGCCCTACTGACAGGGACGAGCAGTACTTC
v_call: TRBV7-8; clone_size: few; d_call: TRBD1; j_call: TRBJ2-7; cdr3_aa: CASSLGRQGYEQYF; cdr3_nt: TGTGCCAGCAGCTTAGGGAGACAGGGCTACGAGCAGTACTTC
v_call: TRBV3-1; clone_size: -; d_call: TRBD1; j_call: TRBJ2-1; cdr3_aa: CASSQPGQGPYNEQFF; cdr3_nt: TGTGCCAGCAGCCAACCGGGACAGGGGCCTTACAATGAGCAGTTCTTC
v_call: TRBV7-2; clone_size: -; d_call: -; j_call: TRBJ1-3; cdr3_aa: CASSLRGAIGSGNTIYF; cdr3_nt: TGTGCCAGCAGCTTGCGGGGCGCAATCGGTTCTGGAAACACCATATATTTT